This T cell receptor (beta chain) was sequenced during a study of technical replicates of blood from a few donors. The CDR3 has 13 amino acids. The germline CDR1 and CDR2 sequences are MNHEY and SMNVEV (reference sequence). The ends were cut back, 3 bases at V and 7 bases at J, with 10 bases in the middle. Assay: immunoSEQ multiplex PCR; the TCRdb copy retains only in-frame clones and omits some. Found here are fewer than 100,000 clones, approximately 97% of them singletons; the top ten hold approximately 0.18%. The receptor comes from a human donor in good health. The gene calls are TRBV27 and TRBJ1-5, with D unclear. Sequencing input: T cells isolated from PBMCs. The CDR3: CASSFAVRQPQHF. The CDR3 nucleotides are TGTGCCAGCAGTTTCGCCGTTAGACAGCCCCAGCATTTT.